These T cell receptor beta chains were read from a single sample in a study of blood T cell repertoires in COVID-19. Repertoires were generated with immunoSEQ multiplex PCR, while TCRdb's copy carries only in-frame clones and drops some. Here the sample spans some 39,000 clones, approximately 85% being singletons. Material: peripheral blood. The receptors were sampled from a man aged 60 to 69 with acute or convalescent COVID-19. CDR3s include the opening cysteine and the closing phenylalanine or tryptophan. The D gene is left open where the match is weak. Some rows mark clone size as missing; the rest say once, few, many or name a class of expanded clone.

j_call	clone_size	d_call	v_call	cdr3_nt	cdr3_aa
TRBJ1-3	medium-sized	NA	TRBV11-2	TGTGCCAGCAGCAAAGCGGTGGCTGGAAACACCATATATTTT	CASSKAVAGNTIYF
TRBJ2-7	medium-sized	TRBD2	TRBV6-5	TGTGCCAGCAGTTTGGCGGGAGGCCACGAGCAGTACTTC	CASSLAGGHEQYF
TRBJ1-6	once	TRBD1	TRBV5-1	TGCGCCAGCAGCCGGGGGGGACAGACTTCTAATTCACCCCTCCACTTT	CASSRGGQTSNSPLHF
TRBJ2-1	NA	TRBD2	TRBV28	TGTGCCAGCAGTGAAAGGGGACTAGCGGGAAGTTTTGGGCCCTACAATGAGCAGTTCTTC	CASSERGLAGSFGPYNEQFF
TRBJ2-5	once	NA	TRBV5-4	TGTGCCAGCAGCTTGACACAGCACCAAGAGACCCAGTACTTC	CASSLTQHQETQYF
TRBJ2-3	NA	TRBD2	TRBV28	TGTGCCAGCAGTTTACGTGGGGACTACACAGATACGCAGTATTTT	CASSLRGDYTDTQYF
TRBJ2-1	NA	NA	TRBV7-2	TGTGCCAGCAGCGTAGGGTCTCTAGGTAATGAGCAGTTCTTC	CASSVGSLGNEQFF
TRBJ2-4	NA	TRBD1	TRBV19	TGTGCCAGTAGGCTGACAGGGGCCAAAAACATTCAGTACTTC	CASRLTGAKNIQYF
TRBJ2-2	NA	TRBD1	TRBV19	TGTGCCAGTAGTATTGGCACCGGGACAGGGCAGACCGGGGAGCTGTTTTTT	CASSIGTGTGQTGELFF
TRBJ1-5	NA	TRBD1	TRBV6-5	TGTGCCAGCAGTAACGACAGGGTCCAGCCCCAGCATTTT	CASSNDRVQPQHF
TRBJ2-2	NA	NA	TRBV7-3	TGTGCCAGCAGCTTGGCTGTCGGGGAGCTGTTTTTT	CASSLAVGELFF
TRBJ1-4	NA	TRBD1	TRBV29-1	TGCAGCGCCCGGACAGGGTCTAATGAAAAACTGTTTTTT	CSARTGSNEKLFF
TRBJ1-1	NA	NA	TRBV6-2/TRBV6-3	TGTGCCAGCAGTTACGTTGAGAGTGAAGCTTTCTTT	CASSYVESEAFF
TRBJ2-2	NA	NA	TRBV12-5	TGTGCTAGTGGTTTCGCCACCGCGGGATCGAACACCGGGGAGCTGTTTTTT	CASGFATAGSNTGELFF
TRBJ1-3	NA	NA	TRBV30	TGTGCCTGGAGTGGTACCGGTACGGGGGACACCATATATTTT	CAWSGTGTGDTIYF
TRBJ2-3	NA	NA	TRBV7-9	TGTGCCAGCAGCTTAGGCGCCGAGCCAGATACGCAGTATTTT	CASSLGAEPDTQYF
TRBJ2-6	NA	TRBD1	TRBV7-9	TGTGCCAGCAGCTCGGGACAGGTATCATCACCTGGGGCCAACGTCCTGACTTTC	CASSSGQVSSPGANVLTF
TRBJ2-5	NA	NA	TRBV3-1/TRBV3-2	TGTGCCAGCAGCCAACCGGACTCGCGGGAGACCCAGTACTTC	CASSQPDSRETQYF
TRBJ2-7	NA	TRBD1	TRBV28	TGTGCCAGCACCATTCGGGACAGGGGCGCCCATTGGTACTTC	CASTIRDRGAHWYF
TRBJ1-2	NA	NA	TRBV7-2	TGTGCCAGCAGCTCAGGGATCTATGGCTACACCTTC	CASSSGIYGYTF
TRBJ1-2	NA	TRBD1	TRBV3-1/TRBV3-2	TGTGCCAGCAGCCAAGTACAGGGGAGTGGTGGCTACACCTTC	CASSQVQGSGGYTF
TRBJ1-2	NA	TRBD1	TRBV5-4	TGTGCCAGCAGCTTACAGGGGGAAAACTATGGCTACACCTTC	CASSLQGENYGYTF
TRBJ2-1	NA	TRBD2	TRBV6-5	TGTGCCAGTAATAGCGGGAGATCCTACAATGAGCAGTTCTTC	CASNSGRSYNEQFF
TRBJ2-1	NA	TRBD1	TRBV11-3	TGTGCCAGCAGCTTGGGACAGGGGGCGAAGGGCTACAATGAGCAGTTCTTC	CASSLGQGAKGYNEQFF
TRBJ1-2	few	NA	TRBV5-1	TGCGCCAGCAGCTCATACCTTACCGGGACGACAGGAGGCTACACCTTC	CASSSYLTGTTGGYTF
TRBJ2-3	NA	TRBD2	TRBV4-2	TGTGCCAGCAGACTAACTAGCGGGGGAACAGATACGCAGTATTTT	CASRLTSGGTDTQYF
TRBJ1-1	few	NA	TRBV6-1	TGTGCCAGCAGTGAAGGTCTAGGGACAAAGGGGGCTTTCTTT	CASSEGLGTKGAFF
TRBJ2-3	NA	NA	TRBV11-2	TGTGCCAGCACCTCGATTGTTTCAGGCGCAAATACGCAGTATTTT	CASTSIVSGANTQYF
TRBJ1-4	NA	TRBD1	TRBV5-5	TGTGCCAGCAGCTGGGACAGGGGTAATGAAAAACTGTTTTTT	CASSWDRGNEKLFF
TRBJ2-7	NA	NA	TRBV15	TGTGCCACCAGCAGAGATTGGGCAGGGCGGTCCTACGAGCAGTACTTC	CATSRDWAGRSYEQYF
TRBJ2-1	NA	TRBD1	TRBV10-3	TGTGCCATCAGCCTACAGGGGGATTTCAATGAGCAGTTCTTC	CAISLQGDFNEQFF
TRBJ2-7	NA	NA	TRBV2	TGTGCCAGCAGTGAAAGTTCCAGGGGAAAGGACGAGCAGTACTTC	CASSESSRGKDEQYF